Presented here are 17 T cell receptor beta chains from one specimen sequenced in a study of cytomegalovirus exposure and HLA in healthy donors (TCRdb year 2017). The receptor library was made with the immunoSEQ multiplex PCR assay. The multiplex PCR relied on a mix of 60 forward primers for TCR Vbeta segments and 13 reverse primers for TCR Jbeta segments. TCRdb obtained this table from immuneACCESS and retained in-frame rearrangements with V and J assigned. These tables miss some clones; where compared with another copy, unresolved V genes account for less than half of the shortfall, and the remainder is unexplained. Present in this sample are some 130,000 clones, 75% to 85% of which were seen just once. The ten largest clones represent roughly 2.5% of the sample. Sequencing was done on a sample of PBMCs. The source is a man aged 50 to 59 in good health and CMV-seronegative.

The chain links TRBV2 to TRBJ2-2; D gene unclear. Germline V CDR1 and CDR2: SNHLY, FYNNEI. Trimming removed 8 bases from V and 6 bases from J, with 16 bases in between. The CDR3 runs 14 residues. Here the CDR3 reads CASAVFASPGELFF. CDR3 coding DNA: TGTGCCAGCGCGGTCTTCGCCAGTCCCGGGGAGCTGTTTTTT.

This chain uses TRBV7-9 with TRBJ1-1; 7 nucleotides align to TRBD1. V was pared by 5 bases and J by 5 bases, with 14 bases of the junction left unmatched. Per germline, CDR1 SEHNR and CDR2 FQNEAQ (reference sequence). CDR3 length: 16 residues. CDR3: CASSTGTAIRSTEAFF. CDR3 in DNA: TGTGCCAGCAGCACCGGGACAGCTATTAGATCGACTGAAGCTTTCTTT.

The CDR3 spells CASSPRDRPSNQPQHF. In DNA, the CDR3 is TGTGCCAGCAGTCCAAGGGACAGGCCGAGCAATCAGCCCCAGCATTTT. This rearrangement joins TRBV27 to TRBJ1-5; 8 positions agree with TRBD1. CDR3 length equals 16 residues. The V and J ends lost 5 bases and 1 base, in that order; junction bases with no gene match: 7. The germline CDR1 and CDR2 sequences are MNHEY and SMNVEV (reference sequence).

The chain is built from TRBV5-1 and TRBJ1-4; 11 positions agree with TRBD1. Per the germline V gene, CDR1 is SGHRS and CDR2 is YFSETQ. V shed 4 bases, J shed 6 bases, and the junction held 5 bases outside the gene matches. The CDR3 spans 15 residues. The CDR3 reads CASSTGQGADEKLFF. CDR3 DNA sequence: TGCGCCAGCAGCACTGGACAGGGGGCTGATGAAAAACTGTTTTTT.

This chain uses TRBV5-1 with TRBJ1-1; TRBD1 is a possible D gene (5 bases). V dropped 0 bases and J dropped 3 bases, with 6 bases sitting between them. The CDR3 covers 13 residues. Germline values: CDR1 SGHRS, CDR2 YFSETQ. For the CDR3, the DNA is TGCGCCAGCAGCTTGGAACAGGACACTGAAGCTTTCTTT. Amino acid sequence: CASSLEQDTEAFF.

V usage is TRBV7-9 and J usage is TRBJ1-5; 7 bases are a match to TRBD1. The length of the CDR3 is 15 residues. The trim removed 5 bases at V and 6 bases at J, leaving 10 bases unmatched. Germline V CDR1 and CDR2: SEHNR, FQNEAQ (reference sequence). In DNA, the CDR3 is TGTGCCAGCAGCCCGGGGACAGCGGTTCCTCAGCCCCAGCATTTT. Its translation: CASSPGTAVPQPQHF.

CDR3: CASSVSQATYEQYF. The CDR3 DNA reads as TGTGCCAGCAGTGTGAGTCAGGCGACCTACGAGCAGTACTTC. The V gene is TRBV6-1, the J gene TRBJ2-7; D remains unclear. Per the germline V gene, CDR1 is MNHNS and CDR2 is SASEGT. CDR3 length: 14 amino acids. With 4 bases removed from V and 2 bases from J, the gap between germline ends came to 12 bases.

V usage is TRBV19 and J usage is TRBJ1-3; D unclear. V was pared by 3 bases and J by 0 bases, with 9 bases between. The CDR3 contains 15 residues. Germline V CDR1 and CDR2: LNHDA, SQIVND (reference sequence). CDR3 bases: TGTGCCAGTAGTATCCCGCGAAGCTCTGGAAACACCATATATTTT. It encodes CASSIPRSSGNTIYF.

The rearrangement uses TRBV9 and TRBJ2-2, with TRBD1 matching over 8 bases. Germline V gene data show CDR1 as SGDLS and CDR2 as YYNGEE. Losses at the gene ends were 0 bases for V and 3 bases for J; bases not matched to a gene: 4. This CDR3 contains 16 residues. The CDR3 DNA sequence: TGTGCCAGCAGCGTAGCTCCGACAGGGGACACCGGGGAGCTGTTTTTT. Protein: CASSVAPTGDTGELFF.

This chain uses TRBV7-2 with TRBJ2-7; TRBD2 matches at 11 bases. Germline CDR1 and CDR2: SGHTA and FQGNSA. After removal of 5 bases from V and 1 base from J, the junction contained 10 bases not matched to a gene. CDR3 length: 17 amino acids. The CDR3 DNA reads as TGTGCCAGCAGCCCGAGATTCCTAGCGGGGGGATCCTACGAGCAGTACTTC. Translating it yields CASSPRFLAGGSYEQYF.

The sample holds one count of this clone. The gene calls are TRBV5-4 and TRBJ1-2, with 12 nucleotides matching TRBD1. Germline CDR1 is SGHNT and CDR2 is YYREEE (reference sequence). V shed 3 bases and J 4 bases; nucleotides not matched to a gene: 13. The CDR3 is made up of 18 amino acids. This CDR3 is CASSSGGTGGFYPYGYTF. The CDR3 coding sequence is TGTGCCAGCAGCTCGGGGGGGACAGGGGGCTTTTATCCCTATGGCTACACCTTC.

The CDR3 DNA sequence: TGTGCCAGCAGACTTGAGGGACTGTCAGATACGCAGTATTTT. Translated, it gives CASRLEGLSDTQYF. The chain is built from TRBV2 and TRBJ2-3; tentatively, D is TRBD2 (6 bases). The germline CDR1 and CDR2 sequences are SNHLY and FYNNEI. CDR3 length: 14 residues. V lost 6 bases and J 4 bases, leaving 14 bases between the germline ends.

This chain joins TRBV2 and TRBJ1-2, with D hard to call. The V end lost 2 bases, the J end lost 8 bases, and 12 bases lay between the germline ends. The CDR3 totals 13 residues. Looked up from germline, CDR1 is SNHLY and CDR2 is FYNNEI. The CDR3 DNA reads TGTGCCAGCAGTGAACCGGGGAGTGACGGCTACACCTTC. It translates to CASSEPGSDGYTF.

This chain joins TRBV6-4 and TRBJ1-1; unclear D gene. V was shortened by 5 bases and J by 5 bases, with 18 bases between the two germline ends. This CDR3 is built from 15 residues. Germline CDR1 and CDR2: MRHNA and SNTAGT. The CDR3 is CASSRLVTGETEAFF. In DNA, the CDR3 is TGTGCCAGCAGTAGGCTAGTAACGGGTGAGACTGAAGCTTTCTTT.

This clone was recorded a few times. This chain connects TRBV7-3 to TRBJ1-1, with TRBD1 identical over 7 bases. CDR1 and CDR2 from the germline V gene are SGHTA and FQGTGA. The CDR3 length is 16 residues. The V gene end was trimmed by 5 bases and the J gene end by 5 bases; junction bases not matched to a gene: 14. The DNA of the CDR3 is TGTGCCAGCAGCCAGGCCCATTTACAGGGGTGGACTGAAGCTTTCTTT. Its translation: CASSQAHLQGWTEAFF.

V is TRBV7-2 and J is TRBJ1-2; TRBD1 agrees at 12 bases. The CDR3 loop spans 16 amino acids. Germline V gives CDR1 SGHTA, CDR2 FQGNSA. The J segment lost 4 bases and the V segment lost 5 bases, leaving 8 bases of the junction unmatched. CDR3 DNA: TGTGCCAGCAGCGAGGGACAGGGGGCGTCGGGCTATGGCTACACCTTC. Its translation is CASSEGQGASGYGYTF.

The chain uses TRBV2 and TRBJ2-3; 11 nucleotides agree with TRBD2. Germline loops: CDR1 SNHLY, CDR2 FYNNEI. The CDR3 covers 16 residues. After removal of 3 bases from V and 0 bases from J, the junction contained 2 bases not matched to a gene. The CDR3 here is CASSEGLAVSTDTQYF. The CDR3 nucleotides are TGTGCCAGCAGTGAGGGACTAGCGGTTAGCACAGATACGCAGTATTTT.